The 19 T cell receptor beta chains below all came from one sample that was sequenced in a study of lymphopenia after photon versus proton radiotherapy. The assay was immunoSEQ multiplex PCR, and TCRdb's table has in-frame clones only and misses some. The table records about 2,100 clones, around 77% of them present only once. The sample in question was peripheral blood, obtained from a patient treated with photon-based radiotherapy. The origin of the receptors is a man older than 75 with cholangiocarcinoma.

The sample holds a few counts of this clone. The chain has TRBV7-6 and TRBJ2-7; no firm D call. Germline V lookup: CDR1 SGHVS, CDR2 FNYEAQ. The CDR3 contains 13 residues. Trimming removed 4 bases at V and 3 bases at J, with 10 bases between. The CDR3 DNA reads TGTGCCAGCAGCTCCGGACCTAACTACGAGCAGTACTTC. Translated, it gives CASSSGPNYEQYF.

The CDR3 sequence is CASSPTGSETQYF. As DNA, the CDR3 is TGTGCCAGCAGCCCTACAGGGAGCGAGACCCAGTACTTC. The chain joins TRBV7-9 to TRBJ2-5; tentative D call: TRBD1 (6 bases). CDR1 is SEHNR, CDR2 FQNEAQ, per germline (reference sequence). The CDR3 is 13 residues long. The V end lost 5 bases, the J end lost 5 bases, and 12 bases lay between the germline ends.

This chain links TRBV29-1 with TRBJ2-1, with 8 bases lining up with TRBD2. The length of the CDR3 is 16 residues. Germline loops: CDR1 SQVTM, CDR2 ANQGSEA. Trimming took 1 base from V and 3 from J; bases not matched to a gene: 8. Written as DNA, the CDR3 is TGCAGCGTTGAAGGTCAAGCGGGAGCTTACTACAATGAGCAGTTCTTC. Protein product: CSVEGQAGAYYNEQFF.

This clone was recorded a few times. This rearrangement joins TRBV28 to TRBJ2-1, with 7 bases that match TRBD1. Per the germline V gene, CDR1 is MDHEN and CDR2 is SYDVKM. V lost 2 bases to trimming and J lost 9 bases; unmatched junction nucleotides: 13. The CDR3 is made up of 16 amino acids. For the CDR3, the DNA is TGTGCCAGCAGTTTACCCACAGGGGAAGGGGGCTTTGAGCAGTTCTTC. It is translated as CASSLPTGEGGFEQFF.

V gene TRBV7-9 combines with J gene TRBJ2-5; 9 nucleotides match TRBD1. CDR3 length: 15 residues. The trim removed 1 base at V and 4 bases at J, leaving 4 bases unmatched. The germline V gene encodes CDR1 SEHNR and CDR2 FQNEAQ (reference sequence). CDR3 nucleotide sequence: TGTGCCAGCAGCTTAGGGGGACAGGGTACAGAGACCCAGTACTTC. It specifies CASSLGGQGTETQYF.

This clone was recorded only once. The rearrangement uses TRBV5-1 and TRBJ2-3; no definite D call. This CDR3 contains 14 residues. Germline assignment: CDR1 SGHRS and CDR2 YFSETQ. The V end lost 0 bases, the J end lost 2 bases, and 7 bases lay between the germline ends. For the CDR3, the DNA is TGCGCCAGCAGCTTGGACAGTCACACAGATACGCAGTATTTT. Translation gives CASSLDSHTDTQYF.

The chain joins TRBV5-4 to TRBJ2-7, with D maybe TRBD1 (5 bases). CDR3 length equals 14 residues. Germline V lookup: CDR1 SGHNT, CDR2 YYREEE (reference sequence). Trimming stripped 2 bases from V and 1 base from J, with 10 bases between. CDR3: CASSFPGYSYEQYF. DNA of the CDR3: TGTGCCAGCAGCTTTCCAGGGTATTCCTACGAGCAGTACTTC.

The chain has TRBV2 and TRBJ2-7; no reliable D call. This CDR3 has 11 amino acids. Germline loops: CDR1 SNHLY, CDR2 FYNNEI. Trimming took 5 bases from V and 3 from J, leaving 5 bases between them. The CDR3 DNA reads as TGTGCCAGCAGTCCTTACTACGAGCAGTACTTC. This sequence encodes CASSPYYEQYF. The full variable domain, its missing parts supplied by reference TRBV2 and TRBJ2-7, is EPEVTQTPSHQVTQMGQEVILRCVPISNHLYFYWYRQILGQKVEFLVSFYNNEISEKSEIFDDQFSVERPDGSNFTLKIRSTKLEDSAMYFCASSPYYEQYFGPGTRLTVT.

This clone was found a few times. This rearrangement joins TRBV2 to TRBJ1-2; D gene uncertain. This CDR3 comprises 14 residues. Trimming shortened V by 2 bases and J by 3 bases, and 10 bases separated the two germline ends. Per germline, CDR1 SNHLY and CDR2 FYNNEI. The CDR3 sequence: CASSEFSFDYGYTF. The CDR3 DNA follows: TGTGCCAGCAGTGAATTTTCATTCGACTATGGCTACACCTTC.

V is TRBV6-1 and J is TRBJ1-3, with D unclear. V was shortened by 3 bases and J by 0 bases, with 12 bases between the two germline ends. The CDR3 spans 16 residues. Germline lookup yields CDR1 MNHNS and CDR2 SASEGT. CDR3 DNA sequence: TGTGCCAGCAGTGATATCCGGGCCTACTCTGGAAACACCATATATTTT. It specifies CASSDIRAYSGNTIYF.

The chain combines TRBV28 with TRBJ1-4; D is unclear. CDR3 length equals 15 residues. Germline CDR1 reads MDHEN; CDR2 reads SYDVKM. V dropped 5 bases and J dropped 3 bases, with 13 bases sitting between them. The CDR3 region is CASSQSGPSNEKLFF. The CDR3 DNA reads TGTGCCAGCAGTCAAAGTGGGCCATCTAATGAAAAACTGTTTTTT.

The chain uses TRBV11-3 and TRBJ1-2, with a tentative D call TRBD1 (5 bases). This CDR3 has 15 amino acids. Germline assignment: CDR1 SGHNT and CDR2 YENEEA. V shed 5 bases and J shed 5 bases, with 18 bases lying between them. The CDR3 reads CASSPSGGGSYGYTF. In DNA form, the CDR3 reads TGTGCCAGCAGCCCCAGCGGGGGAGGGAGTTATGGCTACACCTTC.

The rearrangement links TRBV19 to TRBJ2-7, with 8 bases fitting TRBD1. This CDR3 region has 12 residues. CDR1 is LNHDA and CDR2 is SQIVND in the germline V gene (reference sequence). The ends lost 10 bases at V and 1 base at J; junction bases unmatched: 3. This chain's CDR3 is CATGDRSYEQYF. In nucleotides, the CDR3 is TGTGCCACCGGGGACAGGTCCTACGAGCAGTACTTC.

The chain has TRBV7-2 and TRBJ1-5; no clear D. The V end was cut by 2 bases, the J end by 3 bases, with 11 bases between. Germline V gives CDR1 SGHTA, CDR2 FQGNSA. The CDR3 sequence is 15 residues long. CDR3 sequence: CASSLSPAYNQPQHF. The CDR3 DNA is TGTGCCAGCAGCTTATCCCCAGCCTACAATCAGCCCCAGCATTTT.

This clone was counted between two and nine times. The chain couples TRBV28 to TRBJ1-6, with D possibly matching TRBD1 (5 bases). This CDR3 spans 14 amino acids. Trimming left V 3 bases short and J 12 bases short, with 15 bases between. Germline V gives CDR1 MDHEN, CDR2 SYDVKM. CDR3 DNA: TGTGCCAGCAGTTTGAGGGGAACGGGCGTACCCCTCCACTTT. Translating gives CASSLRGTGVPLHF.

The chain links TRBV9 to TRBJ2-2, with a possible D match to TRBD1 (5 bases). The CDR3 contains 16 residues. Germline-derived CDR1 and CDR2 are SGDLS and YYNGEE. The V end was cut by 3 bases, the J end by 3 bases, with 15 bases between. CDR3 in DNA: TGTGCCAGCAGCGCAAGAGCAGGGTCGGACACCGGGGAGCTGTTTTTT. Encoded protein: CASSARAGSDTGELFF.

The V call is TRBV27, the J call TRBJ2-1; perhaps TRBD1 as D (5 bases). Germline V gives CDR1 MNHEY, CDR2 SMNVEV (reference sequence). Trimming removed 4 bases at V and 6 bases at J, with 10 bases between. This CDR3 spans 13 amino acids. The CDR3: CASSSGSVNEQFF. The CDR3 DNA is TGTGCCAGCAGTTCAGGGTCGGTCAATGAGCAGTTCTTC.

The rearrangement joins TRBV5-4 to TRBJ1-3, with D uncertain. The CDR3 has 14 residues. Germline V gene data show CDR1 as SGHNT and CDR2 as YYREEE (reference sequence). V was trimmed by 1 base and J by 3 bases, leaving 8 bases between them. The CDR3 protein is CASSLINGGNTIYF. CDR3 in DNA: TGTGCCAGCAGCTTGATTAACGGTGGAAACACCATATATTTT.

The rearrangement links TRBV2 to TRBJ1-6; D is uncertain. The germline CDR1 and CDR2 sequences are SNHLY and FYNNEI. There are 14 residues in the CDR3. V lost 2 bases and J lost 9, with 11 bases in between. Written as DNA, the CDR3 is TGTGCCAGCAGTGAATTGTCACGCGGTTCACCCCTCCACTTT. Its protein is CASSELSRGSPLHF.